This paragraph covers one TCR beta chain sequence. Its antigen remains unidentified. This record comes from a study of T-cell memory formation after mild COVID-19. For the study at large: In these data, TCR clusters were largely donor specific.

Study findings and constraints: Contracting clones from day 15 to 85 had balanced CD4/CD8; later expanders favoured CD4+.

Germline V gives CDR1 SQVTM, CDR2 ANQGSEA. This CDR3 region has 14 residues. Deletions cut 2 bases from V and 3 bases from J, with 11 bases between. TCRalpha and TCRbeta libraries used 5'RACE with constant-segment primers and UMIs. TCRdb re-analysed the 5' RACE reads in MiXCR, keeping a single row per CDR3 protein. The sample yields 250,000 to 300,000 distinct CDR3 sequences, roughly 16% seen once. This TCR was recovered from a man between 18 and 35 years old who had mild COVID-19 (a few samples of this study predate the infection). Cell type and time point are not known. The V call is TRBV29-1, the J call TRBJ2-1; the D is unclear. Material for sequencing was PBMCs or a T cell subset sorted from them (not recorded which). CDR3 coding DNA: TGCAGCGTTGAATGGCTAACCAACTACAATGAGCAGTTCTTC. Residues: CSVEWLTNYNEQFF.